The subject of this entry is one TCR beta chain. Its matching antigen is unknown. The data were obtained in a study of glioma-infiltrating T cells. Study summary: Dexamethasone exposure before glioma surgery was limited to six or fewer days. Roughly 990,000 peripheral T cells were targeted at about 4- to 11-fold coverage. Study conclusions and caveats: Signature shared blood CDR3 motifs were enriched in low-divergence and depleted in high-divergence patients. Non-neoplastic patients had below-expected tissue-blood divergence, while all gliomas exceeded expectation.

Using RNA template, CDR3s of TCR alpha and beta were amplified with iRepertoire arm-PCR. TCRdb re-derived calls from the multiplex PCR reads in MiXCR, one entry per CDR3 protein. The sample shows about 410,000 distinct CDR3 sequences, roughly two fifths of them seen only once. The CDR3 has 16 residues. V lost 11 bases and J 6 bases, leaving 26 bases between the germline ends. The germline V gene encodes CDR1 SNHLY and CDR2 FYNNEI. The clonotype originates from a human donor with low-grade glioma or glioblastoma, undergoing nonglioma brain surgery, or in good health (not recorded which). The rearrangement uses TRBV2 and TRBJ1-5, with D perhaps matching TRBD1 (6 bases). Sequenced sample: glioma tissue, nonneoplastic brain tissue, or PBMCs (not recorded which). CDR3 in DNA: TGTGCCTCTCAAGGGGGGAGAGGGGTCTTGGGTCAGCCCCAGCATTTT. Protein product: CASQGGRGVLGQPQHF.